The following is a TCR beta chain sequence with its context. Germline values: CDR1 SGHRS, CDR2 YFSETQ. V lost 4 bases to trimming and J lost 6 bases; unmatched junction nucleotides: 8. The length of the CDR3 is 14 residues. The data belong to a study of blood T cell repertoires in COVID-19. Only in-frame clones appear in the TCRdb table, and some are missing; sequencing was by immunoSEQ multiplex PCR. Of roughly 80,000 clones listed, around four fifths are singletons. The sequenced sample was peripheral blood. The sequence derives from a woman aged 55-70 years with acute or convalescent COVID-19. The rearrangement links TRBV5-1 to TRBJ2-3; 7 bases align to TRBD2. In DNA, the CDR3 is TGCGCCAGCAGCGACCAAGCGGGACGGGATACGCAGTATTTT. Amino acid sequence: CASSDQAGRDTQYF.